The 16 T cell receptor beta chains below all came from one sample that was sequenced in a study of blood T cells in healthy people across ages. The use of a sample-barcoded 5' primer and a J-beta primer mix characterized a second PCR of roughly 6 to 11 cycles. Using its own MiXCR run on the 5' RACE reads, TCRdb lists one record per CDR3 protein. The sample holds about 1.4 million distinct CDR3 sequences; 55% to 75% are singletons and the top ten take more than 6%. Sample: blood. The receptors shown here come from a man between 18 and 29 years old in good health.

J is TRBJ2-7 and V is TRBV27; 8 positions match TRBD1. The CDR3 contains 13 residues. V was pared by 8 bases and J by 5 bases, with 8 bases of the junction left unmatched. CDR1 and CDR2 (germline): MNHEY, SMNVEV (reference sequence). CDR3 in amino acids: CASRGQGSNEQYF. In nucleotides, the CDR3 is TGTGCCAGCCGAGGACAGGGTAGTAACGAGCAGTACTTC.

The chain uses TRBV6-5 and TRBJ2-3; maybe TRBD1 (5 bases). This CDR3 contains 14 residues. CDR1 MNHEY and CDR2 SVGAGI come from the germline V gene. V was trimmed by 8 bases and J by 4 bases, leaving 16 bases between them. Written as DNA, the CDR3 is TGTGCCAGCGGTGACAGCTCTGGCGCAGATACGCAGTATTTT. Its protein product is CASGDSSGADTQYF.

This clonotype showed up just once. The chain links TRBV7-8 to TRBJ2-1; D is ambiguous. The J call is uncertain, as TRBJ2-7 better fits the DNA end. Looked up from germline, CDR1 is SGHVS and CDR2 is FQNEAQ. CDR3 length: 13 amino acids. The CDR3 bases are TGTGCCAGCAGCCCCAACCCCGTCTACGAGCAGTACTTC. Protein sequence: CASSPNPVYEQYF.

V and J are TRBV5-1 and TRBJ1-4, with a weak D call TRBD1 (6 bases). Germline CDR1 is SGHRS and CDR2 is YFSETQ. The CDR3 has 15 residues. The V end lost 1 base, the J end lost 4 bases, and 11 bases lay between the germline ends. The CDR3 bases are TGCGCCAGCAGCTTGTTGGCAGGGGATAATGAAAAACTGTTTTTT. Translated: CASSLLAGDNEKLFF.

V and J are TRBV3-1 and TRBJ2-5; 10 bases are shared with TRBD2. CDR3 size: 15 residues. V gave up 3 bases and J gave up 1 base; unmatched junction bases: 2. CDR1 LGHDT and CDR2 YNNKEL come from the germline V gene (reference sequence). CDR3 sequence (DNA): TGTGCCAGCAGCCATCGACTAGCGGGCCAAGAGACCCAGTACTTC. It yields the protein CASSHRLAGQETQYF.

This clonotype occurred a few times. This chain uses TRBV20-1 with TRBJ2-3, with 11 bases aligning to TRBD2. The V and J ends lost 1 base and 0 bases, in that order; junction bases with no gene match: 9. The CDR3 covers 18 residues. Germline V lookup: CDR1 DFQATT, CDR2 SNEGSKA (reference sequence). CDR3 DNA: TGCAGTGCTAGAGTTTTGACCGGGACTAGCGGTAGCACAGATACGCAGTATTTT. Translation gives CSARVLTGTSGSTDTQYF.

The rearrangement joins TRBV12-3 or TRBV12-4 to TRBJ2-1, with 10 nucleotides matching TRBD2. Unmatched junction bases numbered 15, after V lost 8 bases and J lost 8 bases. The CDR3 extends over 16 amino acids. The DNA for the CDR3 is TGTGCCAGCGGCAGAGTTGGAGTAGCGGGAGGAGATGAGCAGTTCTTC. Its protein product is CASGRVGVAGGDEQFF.

In nucleotides, the CDR3 is TGTGCCTGGAGTGCCGACCGGTCCTACGAGCAGTACTTC. It codes for CAWSADRSYEQYF. V and J are TRBV30 and TRBJ2-7; D ambiguous. V shed 1 base and J shed 1 base, with 8 bases lying between them. The length of the CDR3 is 13 residues. Germline V gives CDR1 GTSNPN, CDR2 SVGIG (reference sequence).

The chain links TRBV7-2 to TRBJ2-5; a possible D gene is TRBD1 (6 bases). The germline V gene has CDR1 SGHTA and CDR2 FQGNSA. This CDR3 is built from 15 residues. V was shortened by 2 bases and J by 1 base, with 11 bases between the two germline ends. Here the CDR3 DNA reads TGTGCCAGCAGCTTAAATGGACAGCCCCAAGAGACCCAGTACTTC. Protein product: CASSLNGQPQETQYF.

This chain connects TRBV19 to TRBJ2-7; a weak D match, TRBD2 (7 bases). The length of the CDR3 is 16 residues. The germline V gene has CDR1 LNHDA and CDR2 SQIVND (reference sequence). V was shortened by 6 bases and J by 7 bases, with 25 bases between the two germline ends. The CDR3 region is CASRGLWGGRGNEQYF. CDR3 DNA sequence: TGTGCCAGTAGAGGTCTCTGGGGGGGGCGCGGCAATGAGCAGTACTTC.

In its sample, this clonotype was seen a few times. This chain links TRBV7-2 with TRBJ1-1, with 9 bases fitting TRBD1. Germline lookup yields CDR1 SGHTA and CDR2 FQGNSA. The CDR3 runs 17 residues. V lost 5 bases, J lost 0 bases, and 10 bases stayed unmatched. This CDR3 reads CASSPWGQGNMNTEAFF. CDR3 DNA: TGTGCCAGCAGCCCTTGGGGACAGGGTAATATGAACACTGAAGCTTTCTTT.

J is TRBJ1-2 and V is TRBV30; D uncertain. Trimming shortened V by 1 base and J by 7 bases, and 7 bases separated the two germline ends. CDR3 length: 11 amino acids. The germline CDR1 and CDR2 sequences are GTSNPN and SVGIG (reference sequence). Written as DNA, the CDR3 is TGTGCCTGGAGTGGAGGGAGTGGCTACACCTTC. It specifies CAWSGGSGYTF.

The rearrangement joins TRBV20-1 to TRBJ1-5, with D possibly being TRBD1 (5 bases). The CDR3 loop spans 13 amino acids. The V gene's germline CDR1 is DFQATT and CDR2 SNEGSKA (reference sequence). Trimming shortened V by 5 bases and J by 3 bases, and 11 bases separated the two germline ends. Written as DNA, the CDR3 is TGCAGTGCTGACCAGGGAAACAATCAGCCCCAGCATTTT. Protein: CSADQGNNQPQHF.

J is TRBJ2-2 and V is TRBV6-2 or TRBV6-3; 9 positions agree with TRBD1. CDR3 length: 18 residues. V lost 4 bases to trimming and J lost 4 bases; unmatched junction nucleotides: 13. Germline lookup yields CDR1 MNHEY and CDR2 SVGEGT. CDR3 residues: CASSFHRDRALGTGELFF. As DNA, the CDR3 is TGTGCCAGCAGTTTTCACCGGGACAGGGCTTTGGGCACCGGGGAGCTGTTTTTT.

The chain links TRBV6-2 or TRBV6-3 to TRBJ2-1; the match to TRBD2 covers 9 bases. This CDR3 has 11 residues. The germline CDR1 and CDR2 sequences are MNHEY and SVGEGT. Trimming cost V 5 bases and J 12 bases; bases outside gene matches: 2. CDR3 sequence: CASSLAGRQFF. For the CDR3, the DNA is TGTGCCAGCAGTCTAGCGGGGCGGCAGTTCTTC.

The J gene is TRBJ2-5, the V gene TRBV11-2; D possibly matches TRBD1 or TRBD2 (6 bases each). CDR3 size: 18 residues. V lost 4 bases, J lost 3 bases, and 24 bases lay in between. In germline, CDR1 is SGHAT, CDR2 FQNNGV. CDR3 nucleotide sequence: TGTGCCAGCAGCTCAAGACAGGTCGGTCCGGAGGGGAAAGAGACCCAGTACTTC. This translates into CASSSRQVGPEGKETQYF.